A selection of T cell receptor beta chains follows, all from one sample in a study of cytomegalovirus exposure and HLA in healthy donors. Method: immunoSEQ multiplex PCR; TCRdb's copy keeps in-frame clones and lacks some. The table shows roughly 330,000 clones, with approximately 90% occurring only once. The sample taken for sequencing was PBMCs. These receptors were obtained from a woman in her 30s in good health and CMV-seropositive. The CDR3 runs from the conserved cysteine through the conserved F or W. A D gene is named only where the DNA matches it firmly. Not every row has a clone size; where given, it reads once, few, many or a size class.

v_call: TRBV28; j_call: TRBJ2-5; d_call: .; clone_size: .; cdr3_nt: TGTGCCAGCAGTTTATATCGCAGGGTGGAGACCCAGTACTTC; cdr3_aa: CASSLYRRVETQYF
v_call: TRBV11-3; j_call: TRBJ1-2; d_call: .; clone_size: once; cdr3_nt: TGTGCCAGCAGCTTAGAAACGAACAGAGTGGTAGATGGCTACACCTTC; cdr3_aa: CASSLETNRVVDGYTF
v_call: TRBV2; j_call: TRBJ1-2; d_call: .; clone_size: .; cdr3_nt: TGTGCCAGCAGGGTAATGACGGCCTATGGCTACACCTTC; cdr3_aa: CASRVMTAYGYTF
v_call: TRBV9; j_call: TRBJ1-2; d_call: TRBD1; clone_size: .; cdr3_nt: TGTGCCAGCAGCGAAAACGACAGGGAGGGCTACACCTTC; cdr3_aa: CASSENDREGYTF
v_call: TRBV6-1; j_call: TRBJ1-5; d_call: .; clone_size: .; cdr3_nt: TGTGCCACCACGGGGGAGAAATTAAGCAATCAGCCCCAGCATTTT; cdr3_aa: CATTGEKLSNQPQHF
v_call: TRBV4-3; j_call: TRBJ1-2; d_call: .; clone_size: .; cdr3_nt: TGCGCCAGCAGCCAAGCCACGGGGGCATACTATGGCTACACCTTC; cdr3_aa: CASSQATGAYYGYTF
v_call: TRBV5-1; j_call: TRBJ2-5; d_call: .; clone_size: .; cdr3_nt: TGCGCCAGCAGCCAGTACCTGGGGCAGGGGAAGGAGACCCAGTACTTC; cdr3_aa: CASSQYLGQGKETQYF
v_call: TRBV7-2; j_call: TRBJ2-7; d_call: .; clone_size: .; cdr3_nt: TGTGCCAGCAGCTTAGCGAACACAGGGACCTACGAGCAGTACTTC; cdr3_aa: CASSLANTGTYEQYF
v_call: TRBV9; j_call: TRBJ1-3; d_call: .; clone_size: .; cdr3_nt: TGTGCCAGCAGCCAAACGCCGACTGGAAACACCATATATTTT; cdr3_aa: CASSQTPTGNTIYF
v_call: TRBV7-8; j_call: TRBJ2-3; d_call: .; clone_size: .; cdr3_nt: TGTGCCAGCAGCTTAGGGGGCACAGATACGCAGTATTTT; cdr3_aa: CASSLGGTDTQYF
v_call: TRBV6-6; j_call: TRBJ1-1; d_call: .; clone_size: .; cdr3_nt: TGTGCCAGCCGTGCTGGGAACACTGAAGCTTTTTTT; cdr3_aa: CASRAGNTEAFF
v_call: TRBV7-3; j_call: TRBJ2-2; d_call: .; clone_size: .; cdr3_nt: TGTGCCAGCAGACCCGACCACCAGAACACCGGGGAGCTGTTTTTT; cdr3_aa: CASRPDHQNTGELFF
v_call: TRBV6-6; j_call: TRBJ1-5; d_call: .; clone_size: .; cdr3_nt: TGTGCCAGCAGCCTACCAGCCCGGGGGAGTCAGCCCCAGCATTTT; cdr3_aa: CASSLPARGSQPQHF
v_call: TRBV30; j_call: TRBJ1-5; d_call: TRBD1; clone_size: .; cdr3_nt: TGTGCCTGGGACAGGGGGGGTCAGCCCCAGCATTTT; cdr3_aa: CAWDRGGQPQHF
v_call: TRBV27; j_call: TRBJ2-7; d_call: TRBD2; clone_size: .; cdr3_nt: TGTGCCAGCAGTCTCGGACTAGCGGGAGCCTCCTACGAGCAGTACTTC; cdr3_aa: CASSLGLAGASYEQYF
v_call: TRBV9; j_call: TRBJ1-2; d_call: TRBD1; clone_size: .; cdr3_nt: TGTGCCAGCAGCGTAGAAGGGACAGGAGTCTATGGCTACACCTTC; cdr3_aa: CASSVEGTGVYGYTF
v_call: TRBV7-3; j_call: TRBJ2-2; d_call: .; clone_size: .; cdr3_nt: TGTGCCAGCAGCCGAGACAGAGCGGCAATCACCGGGGAGCTGTTTTTT; cdr3_aa: CASSRDRAAITGELFF
v_call: TRBV6-4; j_call: TRBJ2-2; d_call: .; clone_size: .; cdr3_nt: TGTGCCAGCAGTGACTCGACAGTTGGAGGCACCGGGGAGCTGTTTTTT; cdr3_aa: CASSDSTVGGTGELFF
v_call: TRBV6-6; j_call: TRBJ1-1; d_call: TRBD1; clone_size: .; cdr3_nt: TGTGCCAGCAGTCCTATGGGACAGGGGACGAACACTGAAGCTTTCTTT; cdr3_aa: CASSPMGQGTNTEAFF
v_call: TRBV5-1; j_call: TRBJ1-5; d_call: .; clone_size: .; cdr3_nt: TGCGCCAGCAGCTTGGCCGCAGGCCCCAATCAGCCCCAGCATTTT; cdr3_aa: CASSLAAGPNQPQHF
v_call: TRBV27; j_call: TRBJ1-2; d_call: .; clone_size: .; cdr3_nt: TGTGCCAGCAGTCCCTGGGGGTCGGGGGGCCTCTATGGCTACACCTTC; cdr3_aa: CASSPWGSGGLYGYTF
v_call: TRBV5-6; j_call: TRBJ1-5; d_call: .; clone_size: .; cdr3_nt: TGTGCCAGCAGCGTAGGGACCGGTTATAGCAATCAGCCCCAGCATTTT; cdr3_aa: CASSVGTGYSNQPQHF
v_call: TRBV9; j_call: TRBJ2-7; d_call: TRBD1; clone_size: few; cdr3_nt: TGTGCCAGCAGCGTAGGTGGGACAGGGCCCTACGAGCAGTACTTC; cdr3_aa: CASSVGGTGPYEQYF
v_call: TRBV5-6; j_call: TRBJ2-7; d_call: .; clone_size: .; cdr3_nt: TGTGCCAGCAGCAATGGACAGTTCCCCGCCTACGAGCAGTACTTC; cdr3_aa: CASSNGQFPAYEQYF
v_call: TRBV7-9; j_call: TRBJ2-1; d_call: .; clone_size: .; cdr3_nt: TGTGCCAGCAGCTTTGGTCGGGAAGAGCAGTTCTTC; cdr3_aa: CASSFGREEQFF
v_call: TRBV7-9; j_call: TRBJ2-3; d_call: TRBD2; clone_size: .; cdr3_nt: TGTGCCAGCAGCTTAAACGCGGGAGGGCCGACAGATACGCAGTATTTT; cdr3_aa: CASSLNAGGPTDTQYF
v_call: TRBV11-1; j_call: TRBJ1-2; d_call: .; clone_size: once; cdr3_nt: TGTGCCAGCAGCCCCGGGACACAGTATGGCTACACCTTC; cdr3_aa: CASSPGTQYGYTF
v_call: TRBV6-6; j_call: TRBJ2-3; d_call: TRBD1; clone_size: .; cdr3_nt: TGTGCCAGCAGGAGGACAGGGGACACAGATACGCAGTATTTT; cdr3_aa: CASRRTGDTDTQYF
v_call: TRBV4-2; j_call: TRBJ2-1; d_call: TRBD2; clone_size: .; cdr3_nt: TGTGCCAGCAGCCAAGAGACTAGCGGCACCTACAATGAGCAGTTCTTC; cdr3_aa: CASSQETSGTYNEQFF
v_call: TRBV9; j_call: TRBJ2-2; d_call: .; clone_size: .; cdr3_nt: TGTGCCAGCAGCGTAGTCAGGGACGTCGGGGAGCTGTTTTTT; cdr3_aa: CASSVVRDVGELFF
v_call: TRBV7-2; j_call: TRBJ2-2; d_call: TRBD2; clone_size: .; cdr3_nt: TGTGCCAGCAGCTTATTAGGGGGACTAGCGGGGAACGGGGAGCTGTTTTTT; cdr3_aa: CASSLLGGLAGNGELFF
v_call: TRBV6-1; j_call: TRBJ2-7; d_call: TRBD1; clone_size: .; cdr3_nt: TGTGCCAGCAGTGCCGACAGGGGTACCTACGAGCAGTACTTC; cdr3_aa: CASSADRGTYEQYF
v_call: TRBV2; j_call: TRBJ2-1; d_call: .; clone_size: once; cdr3_nt: TGTGCCAGCAGCGAGAGCGGGTGGAGCTACAATGAGCAGTTCTTC; cdr3_aa: CASSESGWSYNEQFF
v_call: TRBV6-5; j_call: TRBJ2-7; d_call: TRBD1; clone_size: .; cdr3_nt: TGTGCCAGCAGTTACGGGACAGCGAACTACGAGCAGTACTTC; cdr3_aa: CASSYGTANYEQYF
v_call: TRBV7-6; j_call: TRBJ2-5; d_call: TRBD2; clone_size: once; cdr3_nt: TGTGCCAGCAGCCCCTGGACTAGCGGGAGCGAGACCCAGTACTTC; cdr3_aa: CASSPWTSGSETQYF
v_call: TRBV5-1; j_call: TRBJ2-5; d_call: .; clone_size: .; cdr3_nt: TGCGCCAGCAGCTTGGCCTCGGGCGCTGGAGAGACCCAGTACTTC; cdr3_aa: CASSLASGAGETQYF
v_call: TRBV6-5; j_call: TRBJ1-2; d_call: TRBD1; clone_size: .; cdr3_nt: TGTGCCATCCGCGGCCGGGGACAGGCCTATGGCTACACCTTC; cdr3_aa: CAIRGRGQAYGYTF
v_call: TRBV5-1; j_call: TRBJ2-7; d_call: TRBD1; clone_size: .; cdr3_nt: TGCGCCAGCAGCTTGACAGGGGGCTTCTACGAGCAGTACTTC; cdr3_aa: CASSLTGGFYEQYF
v_call: TRBV11-2; j_call: TRBJ2-1; d_call: TRBD2; clone_size: .; cdr3_nt: TGTGCCAGCAGCTTAGTTCGGGAGGGCCGGGTCAATGAGCAGTTCTTC; cdr3_aa: CASSLVREGRVNEQFF
v_call: TRBV6-5; j_call: TRBJ2-7; d_call: .; clone_size: .; cdr3_nt: TGTGCCAGCAGTTTCGCAGGGTACGAGCAGTACTTC; cdr3_aa: CASSFAGYEQYF
v_call: TRBV18; j_call: TRBJ2-1; d_call: .; clone_size: .; cdr3_nt: TGTGCCAGCTCAAGAGGGGCGGTAATGGATGAGCAGTTCTTC; cdr3_aa: CASSRGAVMDEQFF